This T cell receptor (beta chain) was recorded in a study of T-cell reconstitution after alpha-beta-depleted transplantation in children. During its preparation, the TCRbeta library received unique molecular identifiers. TCRdb fed the PCR reads into MiXCR, producing one record per CDR3 protein. The sample carries 450,000 to 500,000 distinct CDR3 sequences, around 13% recorded once. This clonotype was recorded at least ten times. This CDR3 region has 14 residues. J lost 6 bases, V lost 2 bases, and 6 bases had no gene match. Germline-derived CDR1 and CDR2 are SGHDT and YYEEEE. This TCR came from a human donor who donated a stem cell graft to a child with combined immunodeficiency. The chain carries TRBV5-6 and TRBJ2-3, with TRBD1 matching over 7 bases. The source material was PBMCs from the stem cell graft donor, sampled from the stem cell graft. The CDR3 reads CASSLAGGRDTQYF. The CDR3 nucleotides are TGTGCCAGCAGCTTAGCAGGGGGTCGGGATACGCAGTATTTT. Supplemented by reference TRBV5-6 and TRBJ2-3, the full variable domain reads DAGVTQSPTHLIKTRGQQVTLRCSPKSGHDTVSWYQQALGQGPQFIFQYYEEEERQRGNFPDRFSGHQFPNYSSELNVNALLLGDSALYLCASSLAGGRDTQYFGPGTRLTVL.